This T cell receptor (beta chain) was observed in a study of cytomegalovirus exposure and HLA in healthy donors. Findings and caveats of the study: Presence/absence analyses treated sequencing depth as roughly uniform across donors. What was likely a sequencing artifact was a cluster of highly shared sequence variants.

The donors gave bone marrow, and they were healthy. A multiplex PCR was run with 60 Vbeta primers and 13 Jbeta primers. Using immunoSEQ multiplex PCR, the repertoire was profiled, and TCRdb retains in-frame clones only, with some absent. The sample holds approximately 190,000 clones, 75% to 90% seen once. The CDR3 is made up of 13 amino acids. Germline V gene lookup returns CDR1 MDHEN and CDR2 SYDVKM. V lost 5 bases to trimming and J lost 4 bases, with 11 bases between them. With respect to this clone: Its target is unknown. Other DNA variants within this sample encode the same CDR3.

The J gene is TRBJ1-2, the V gene TRBV28; no clear D. The sample consisted of PBMCs. The TCR comes from a boy aged 2 to 10 in good health and CMV-seronegative. The CDR3 nucleotides read TGTGCCAGCAGTCTCGGTGGGAGCTATGGCTACACCTTC. It is translated as CASSLGGSYGYTF.